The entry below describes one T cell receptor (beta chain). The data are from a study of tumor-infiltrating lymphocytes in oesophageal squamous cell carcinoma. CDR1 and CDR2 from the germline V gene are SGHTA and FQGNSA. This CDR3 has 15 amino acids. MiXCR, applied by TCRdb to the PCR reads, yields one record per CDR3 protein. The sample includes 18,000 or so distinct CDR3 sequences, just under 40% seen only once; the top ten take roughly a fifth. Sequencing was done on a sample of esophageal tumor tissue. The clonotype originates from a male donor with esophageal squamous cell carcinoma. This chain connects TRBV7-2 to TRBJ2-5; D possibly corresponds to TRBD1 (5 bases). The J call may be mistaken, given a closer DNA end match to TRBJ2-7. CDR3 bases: TGTGCCAGCAGCCATGCCCGTGGGGCAGGCTACGAGCAGTACTTC. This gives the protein CASSHARGAGYEQYF.